This TCR beta chain was observed in a study of shared T cell receptors in the human thymus. The CDR3 is 14 residues long. Looked up from germline, CDR1 is SGHAT and CDR2 is FQNNGV. V lost 7 bases and J lost 7, with 20 bases in between. Assay: immunoSEQ multiplex PCR; the TCRdb copy retains only in-frame clones and omits some. The repertoire has roughly 560,000 clones, 70% to 80% of them found once; the top ten carry roughly 0.013%. These sequences were also reported in another study, on human thymus T cells. This second study notes: Corrective cardiac surgery supplied the resected thymus tissue. In unrelated individuals, thymic repertoires overlapped highly, according to related research.

The clonotype comes from a boy less than two years old with a congenital heart defect. The chain links TRBV11-2 to TRBJ2-7, with D perhaps TRBD1 (6 bases). Sequencing used thymocytes. CDR3 nucleotides: TGTGCCAGCACTCAATCCAGGGGCAGAAGTGAGCAGTACTTC. It is translated as CASTQSRGRSEQYF.